One and the same sample provided the 4 T cell receptor beta chains below, sequenced in a study of cytotoxic CD8 clonotypes in ibrutinib-treated CLL. The repertoire was sequenced with immunoSEQ multiplex PCR; TCRdb's copy has only in-frame clones and lacks some. Counted here are roughly 150,000 clones, approximately 84% occurring once; the ten biggest clones make up around 4.5%. Sequences were derived from PBMCs, sampled after 24 months of ibrutinib treatment. The receptors stem from a human donor with chronic lymphocytic leukemia.

This clone has just one count. The chain recombines TRBV7-3 with TRBJ2-1, with 8 bases lining up with TRBD2. The CDR3 is 17 amino acids. The V segment lost 5 bases and the J segment 4 bases; nucleotides outside the gene matches: 13. Germline V gives CDR1 SGHTA, CDR2 FQGTGA. For the CDR3, the DNA is TGTGCCAGCAGCGCAAACAGCGGGAGCTTTGTATACAATGAGCAGTTCTTC. This encodes CASSANSGSFVYNEQFF.

This chain uses TRBV11-2 with TRBJ2-1, with 10 bases lining up with TRBD2. CDR1 SGHAT and CDR2 FQNNGV come from the germline V gene. The CDR3 totals 15 residues. V lost 5 bases to trimming and J lost 3 bases; unmatched junction nucleotides: 4. CDR3 in amino acids: CASSARLAGYNEQFF. The CDR3 nucleotides read TGTGCCAGCAGCGCGAGACTAGCGGGCTACAATGAGCAGTTCTTC.

The CDR3 loop reads CASSLRTGWEAFF. The CDR3 nucleotides are TGTGCCAGCAGTCTTCGGACAGGGTGGGAAGCTTTCTTT. V and J are TRBV2 and TRBJ1-1; 8 nucleotides line up with TRBD1. The length of the CDR3 is 13 residues. Trimming took 5 bases from V and 8 from J; bases not matched to a gene: 7. Germline loops: CDR1 SNHLY, CDR2 FYNNEI.

This clone has a handful of counts. The V gene is TRBV6-5, the J gene TRBJ1-6; 8 bases are shared with TRBD1. The CDR3 is made up of 15 amino acids. Losses at the gene ends were 2 bases for V and 6 bases for J; bases not matched to a gene: 3. The germline V gene has CDR1 MNHEY and CDR2 SVGAGI. The CDR3 coding sequence is TGTGCCAGCAGTTACGGGCAGGGGGCTAATTCACCCCTCCACTTT. This encodes CASSYGQGANSPLHF.